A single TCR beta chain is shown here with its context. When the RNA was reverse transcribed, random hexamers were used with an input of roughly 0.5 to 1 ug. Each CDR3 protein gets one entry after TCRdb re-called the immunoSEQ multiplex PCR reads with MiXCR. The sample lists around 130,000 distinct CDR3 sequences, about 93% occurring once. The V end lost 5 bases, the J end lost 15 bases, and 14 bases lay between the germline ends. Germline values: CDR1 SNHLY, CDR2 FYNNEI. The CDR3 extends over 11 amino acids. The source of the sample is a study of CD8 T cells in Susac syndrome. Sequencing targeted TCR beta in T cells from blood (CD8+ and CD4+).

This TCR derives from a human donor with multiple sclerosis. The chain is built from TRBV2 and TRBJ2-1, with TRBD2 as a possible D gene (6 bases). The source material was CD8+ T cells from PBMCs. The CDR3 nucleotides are TGTGCCAGCAGTCCCGGGAGTGGGCTGTTCTTC. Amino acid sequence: CASSPGSGLFF.